This TCR beta chain is from a study of identical twins. Unique molecular identifiers were present on the cDNA, which also gained a universal primer site by template switching. TCRdb independently ran MiXCR on the 5' RACE reads; one entry per CDR3 protein. The top ten hold about 0.25% of the sample, which has 1.5 million to 2 million distinct CDR3 sequences, about 31% seen once. This clonotype was seen a handful of times. The antigen is not known. Study-wide results and caveats: Within twin pairs, the out-of-frame alpha sequences they shared showed excess low generation probability.

This CDR3 is 15 amino acids long. The V gene end was trimmed by 5 bases and the J gene end by 4 bases; junction bases not matched to a gene: 6. Germline V gene sequence: CDR1 SGHTA, CDR2 FQGNSA. The V call is TRBV7-2, the J call TRBJ1-4, with TRBD1 matching over 8 bases. Material for sequencing was cord blood. This receptor was taken from a newborn girl in good health. The CDR3 loop reads CASSPLGQVNEKLFF. The CDR3 bases are TGTGCCAGCAGCCCTTTGGGACAGGTTAATGAAAAACTGTTTTTT.